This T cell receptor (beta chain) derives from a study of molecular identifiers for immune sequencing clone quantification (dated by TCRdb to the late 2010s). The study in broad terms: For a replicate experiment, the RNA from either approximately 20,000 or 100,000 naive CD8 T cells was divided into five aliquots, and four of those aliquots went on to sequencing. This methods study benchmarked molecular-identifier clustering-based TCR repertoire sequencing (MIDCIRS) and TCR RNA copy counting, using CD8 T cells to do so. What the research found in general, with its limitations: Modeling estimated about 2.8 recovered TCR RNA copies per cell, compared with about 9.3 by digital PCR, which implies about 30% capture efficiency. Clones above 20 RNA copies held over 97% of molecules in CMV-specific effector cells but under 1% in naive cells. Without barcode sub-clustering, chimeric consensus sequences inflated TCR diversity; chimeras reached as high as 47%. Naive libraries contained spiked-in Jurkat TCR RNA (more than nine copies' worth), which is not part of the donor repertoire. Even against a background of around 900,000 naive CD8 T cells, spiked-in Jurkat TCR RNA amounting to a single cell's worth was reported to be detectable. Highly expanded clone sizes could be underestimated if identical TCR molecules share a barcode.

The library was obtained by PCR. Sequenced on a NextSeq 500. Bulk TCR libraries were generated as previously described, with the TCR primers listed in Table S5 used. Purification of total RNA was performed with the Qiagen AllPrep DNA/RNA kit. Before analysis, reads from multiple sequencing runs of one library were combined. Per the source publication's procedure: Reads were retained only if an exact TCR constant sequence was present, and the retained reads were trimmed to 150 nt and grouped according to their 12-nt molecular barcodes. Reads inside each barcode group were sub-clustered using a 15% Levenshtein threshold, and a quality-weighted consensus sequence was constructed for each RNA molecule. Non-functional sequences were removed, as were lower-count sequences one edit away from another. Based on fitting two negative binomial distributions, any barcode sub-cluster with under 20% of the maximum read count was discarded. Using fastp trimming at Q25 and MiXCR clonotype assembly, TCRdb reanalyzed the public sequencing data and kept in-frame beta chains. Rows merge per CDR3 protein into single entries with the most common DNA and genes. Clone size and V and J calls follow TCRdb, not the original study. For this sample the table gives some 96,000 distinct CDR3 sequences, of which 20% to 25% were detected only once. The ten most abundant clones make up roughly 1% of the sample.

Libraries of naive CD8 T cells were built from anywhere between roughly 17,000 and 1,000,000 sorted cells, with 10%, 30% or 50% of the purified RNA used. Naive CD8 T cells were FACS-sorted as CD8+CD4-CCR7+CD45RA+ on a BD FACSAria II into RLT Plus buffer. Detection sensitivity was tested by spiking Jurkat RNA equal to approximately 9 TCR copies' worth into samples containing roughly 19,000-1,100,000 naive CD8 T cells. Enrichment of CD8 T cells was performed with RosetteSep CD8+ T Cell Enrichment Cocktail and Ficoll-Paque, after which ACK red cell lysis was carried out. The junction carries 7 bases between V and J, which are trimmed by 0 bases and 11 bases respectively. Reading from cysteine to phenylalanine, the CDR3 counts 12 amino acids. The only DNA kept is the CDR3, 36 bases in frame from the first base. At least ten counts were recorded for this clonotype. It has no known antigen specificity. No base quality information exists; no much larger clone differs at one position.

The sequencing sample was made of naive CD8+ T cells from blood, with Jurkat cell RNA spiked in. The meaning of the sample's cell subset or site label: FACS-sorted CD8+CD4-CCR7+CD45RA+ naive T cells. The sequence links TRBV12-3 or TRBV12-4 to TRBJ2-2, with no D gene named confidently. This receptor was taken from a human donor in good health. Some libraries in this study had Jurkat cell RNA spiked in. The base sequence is TGTGCCAGCAGTTTAGCTGTCCCCGAGCTGTTTTTT. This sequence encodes CASSLAVPELFF.